Each of the 2 T cell receptor beta chains below was sequenced from the same sample in a study of blood T cell repertoires in COVID-19. Sequencing was performed with immunoSEQ multiplex PCR; in TCRdb, only in-frame clones are kept and a portion is missing. The table includes approximately 180,000 clones, about nine tenths detected once. Input material: peripheral blood. All receptors derive from a middle-aged man with acute or convalescent COVID-19.

DNA for the CDR3: TGTGCCGCGGAGGAATACAAAAACATTCAGTACTTC. Translation gives CAAEEYKNIQYF. This chain links TRBV28 with TRBJ2-4; TRBD2 is a possible D gene (5 bases). Germline CDR1 and CDR2: MDHEN and SYDVKM. Trimming left V 11 bases short and J 3 bases short, with 11 bases between. CDR3 length: 12 residues.

This clone was picked up one time. V and J are TRBV18 and TRBJ1-4; 8 nucleotides line up with TRBD1. J lost 7 bases, V lost 6 bases, and 7 bases had no gene match. Germline V CDR1 and CDR2: KGHSH, LQKENI. The CDR3 totals 14 residues. The CDR3 coding sequence is TGTGCCAGCTCCCTACAGGGGGAATCTGAAAAACTGTTTTTT. Residues: CASSLQGESEKLFF.